This T cell receptor beta chain is drawn from a study of shared clonotypes between healthy human individuals. Overall study findings and caveats: Exclusively blood specimens were collected; tissue repertoires likely differ. Roughly 5% of naive CD4 clonotypes were common to several donors.

A CD45RA+ naive subset and a CD45RA-negative memory subset were split from CD4+ cells. Looked up from germline, CDR1 is MDHEN and CDR2 is SYDVKM. Trimming took 2 bases from V and 2 from J; bases not matched to a gene: 14. The CDR3 runs to 19 residues. In the case of this clone: Its matching antigen is unknown.

Deep was the level used in running the assay. The protocol was immunoSEQ multiplex PCR, while the TCRdb copy is restricted to in-frame clones and leaves out a portion. The sample holds about 230,000 clones; about 65% are singletons and the top ten take roughly 10%. The source is a young man in good health. The sequenced sample consisted of memory CD4+ T cells sorted from blood. Subset specified: CD45RA-negative fraction. V gene TRBV28 combines with J gene TRBJ1-1, with 10 bases matching TRBD1. This CDR3 reads CASSLVGTGVIRTNTEAFF. Here the CDR3 DNA reads TGTGCCAGCAGTTTAGTCGGGACAGGGGTGATTCGGACTAACACTGAAGCTTTCTTT.